Below, 18 T cell receptor beta chains from the same sample are listed, as sequenced in a study of T cell repertoires in cytomegalovirus infection. Antigen specificity for these receptors is unknown. TCRdb fed the reads into MiXCR, producing one record per CDR3 protein. This table has a few hundred thousand distinct CDR3 sequences, approximately 40% appearing once. The specimen comprised cultured PBMCs, sampled from culture after CMV antigen stimulation. All receptors come from a human donor in good health (CMV status not recorded). Some clones in this sample may be carry-over from other donors' samples.

The chain recombines TRBV3-1 with TRBJ1-1; 8 bases are shared with TRBD1. Germline V lookup: CDR1 LGHDT, CDR2 YNNKEL (reference sequence). V gave up 1 base and J gave up 3 bases; unmatched junction bases: 7. The CDR3 consists of 16 residues. CDR3: CASSQVGQEAHTEAFF. As DNA, the CDR3 is TGTGCCAGCAGCCAAGTGGGACAGGAGGCCCACACTGAAGCTTTCTTT. The full variable domain, its missing parts supplied by reference TRBV3-1 and TRBJ1-1, is DTAVSQTPKYLVTQMGNDKSIKCEQNLGHDTMYWYKQDSKKFLKIMFSYNNKELIINETVPNRFSPKSPDKAHLNLHINSLELGDSAVYFCASSQVGQEAHTEAFFGQGTRLTVV.

The V call is TRBV6-1, the J call TRBJ2-1; 15 nucleotides match TRBD2. Germline V lookup: CDR1 MNHNS, CDR2 SASEGT. With V trimmed by 7 bases and J by 0 bases, 10 bases remained unmatched. This CDR3 contains 19 residues. This chain's CDR3 is CASNPTGTSGGSSYNEQFF. CDR3 DNA: TGTGCCAGCAACCCAACCGGGACTAGCGGGGGGAGCTCCTACAATGAGCAGTTCTTC.

This clonotype was seen a handful of times. The rearrangement uses TRBV7-2 and TRBJ2-5; D gene uncertain. CDR1 is SGHTA and CDR2 is FQGNSA in the germline V gene. Trimming cost V 4 bases and J 4 bases, with 13 bases left between them. This CDR3 has 14 amino acids. CDR3 DNA: TGTGCCAGCAGCTGGAGAAGGGATCGAGAGACCCAGTACTTC. Translation: CASSWRRDRETQYF.

This clonotype has just a few counts. The chain links TRBV12-3 or TRBV12-4 to TRBJ1-5; TRBD1 matches 10 bases. V lost 7 bases and J lost 1; bases outside the gene matches: 13. CDR3 size: 18 residues. CDR3 coding DNA: TGTGCCAGCACCCTAGGGGCCGGACAGGGGGGGAGCAATCAGCCCCAGCATTTT. This codes for CASTLGAGQGGSNQPQHF.

This clonotype was seen a few times. The V gene is TRBV9, the J gene TRBJ1-1, with D maybe TRBD1 (5 bases). Germline V gene sequence: CDR1 SGDLS, CDR2 YYNGEE. This CDR3 region has 15 residues. Trimming removed 4 bases at V and 1 base at J, with 14 bases between. CDR3 sequence: CASSPTGAPNTEAFF. In DNA form, the CDR3 reads TGTGCCAGCAGCCCTACCGGGGCACCGAACACTGAAGCTTTCTTT.

V and J are TRBV19 and TRBJ1-5, with no clear D. Deletions cut 5 bases from V and 0 bases from J, with 8 bases between. CDR3 length: 14 residues. Germline V gene sequence: CDR1 LNHDA, CDR2 SQIVND (reference sequence). Here the CDR3 reads CASSLPDSNQPQHF. In DNA, the CDR3 is TGTGCCAGTAGTTTACCAGATAGCAATCAGCCCCAGCATTTT.

The J gene is TRBJ2-1, the V gene TRBV5-1; 8 bases match TRBD2. The CDR3 loop spans 14 amino acids. V gave up 2 bases and J gave up 5 bases; unmatched junction bases: 3. CDR1 is SGHRS, CDR2 YFSETQ, per germline. CDR3 DNA sequence: TGCGCCAGCAGCTTCACTAGCGGCCACAATGAGCAGTTCTTC. Its translation is CASSFTSGHNEQFF.

The V and J genes are TRBV5-6 and TRBJ1-4; D is uncertain. The CDR3 is made up of 13 amino acids. Trimming took 2 bases from V and 7 from J, leaving 9 bases between them. Germline loops: CDR1 SGHDT, CDR2 YYEEEE. As DNA, the CDR3 is TGTGCCAGCAGCTTAAGGAGGGTTGAAAAACTGTTTTTT. Translation: CASSLRRVEKLFF.

The chain employs TRBV12-3 or TRBV12-4 and TRBJ2-1, with D possibly being TRBD2 (5 bases). V was pared by 5 bases and J by 5 bases, with 13 bases between. CDR3 length: 14 residues. The CDR3 DNA reads as TGTGCCAGCAGTCTACGACACGGGAACAATGAGCAGTTCTTC. It yields the protein CASSLRHGNNEQFF.

This clonotype appeared a few times. J is TRBJ2-4 and V is TRBV29-1, with D perhaps matching TRBD2 (5 bases). The V end was cut by 7 bases, the J end by 8 bases, with 21 bases between. The CDR3 consists of 14 residues. Germline CDR1 is SQVTM and CDR2 is ANQGSEA. The CDR3 sequence: CSALVSMGSDIQYF. CDR3 DNA sequence: TGCAGCGCCCTCGTATCCATGGGGAGTGACATTCAGTACTTC.

The chain couples TRBV19 to TRBJ2-5, with unresolved D. This CDR3 is built from 14 residues. Trimming removed 4 bases at V and 2 bases at J, with 11 bases between. Germline V gene lookup returns CDR1 LNHDA and CDR2 SQIVND (reference sequence). CDR3 region: CASSTVTRQETQYF. DNA of the CDR3: TGTGCCAGTAGTACGGTCACAAGACAAGAGACCCAGTACTTC. Using reference TRBV19 and TRBJ2-5 for the parts outside the CDR3, the full variable domain is DGGITQSPKYLFRKEGQNVTLSCEQNLNHDAMYWYRQDPGQGLRLIYYSQIVNDFQKGDIAEGYSVSREKKESFPLTVTSAQKNPTAFYLCASSTVTRQETQYFGPGTRLLVL.

V and J are TRBV4-1 and TRBJ2-3; perhaps D is TRBD1 or TRBD2 (5 bases each). The CDR3 has 16 residues. Germline V gene lookup returns CDR1 MGHRA and CDR2 YSYEKL. Trimming removed 5 bases at V and 0 bases at J, with 15 bases between. The DNA for the CDR3 is TGCGCCAGCAGCGGGGACGGGTTTTCTAGCACAGATACGCAGTATTTT. This gives the protein CASSGDGFSSTDTQYF.

In DNA form, the CDR3 reads TGCGCCAGCAGCCAAGCTCGGTCAGGGGATACTGAAGCTTTCTTT. It specifies CASSQARSGDTEAFF. The rearrangement uses TRBV4-1 and TRBJ1-1; tentative D call: TRBD1 (6 bases). Germline CDR1 reads MGHRA; CDR2 reads YSYEKL. V was trimmed by 1 base and J by 5 bases, leaving 14 bases between them. This CDR3 is 15 amino acids long.

This chain links TRBV7-8 with TRBJ2-3; 7 bases are a match to TRBD2. CDR1 is SGHVS, CDR2 FQNEAQ, per germline. V gave up 5 bases and J gave up 3 bases; unmatched junction bases: 11. This CDR3 is built from 16 residues. CDR3: CASSQWAGEVTDTQYF. For the CDR3, the DNA is TGTGCCAGCAGCCAGTGGGCGGGAGAGGTGACAGATACGCAGTATTTT.

This clonotype was seen a few times. The V and J genes are TRBV12-3 or TRBV12-4 and TRBJ2-2; 10 nucleotides match TRBD2. After removal of 8 bases from V and 2 bases from J, the junction contained 11 bases not matched to a gene. The CDR3 spans 17 residues. This CDR3 is CASRPPTSGANTGELFF. Here the CDR3 DNA reads TGTGCCAGCCGTCCTCCTACTAGCGGGGCTAACACCGGGGAGCTGTTTTTT.

The chain links TRBV6-2 or TRBV6-3 to TRBJ2-5, with TRBD1 matching 7 bases. The germline gives CDR1 MNHEY, CDR2 SVGEGT. Trimming took 5 bases from V and 5 from J; bases not matched to a gene: 8. This CDR3 has 14 amino acids. This CDR3 is CASSKRGQEETQYF. CDR3 nucleotide sequence: TGTGCCAGCAGTAAAAGAGGACAGGAGGAGACCCAGTACTTC.

This sequence joins TRBV27 and TRBJ2-2; D call uncertain. The CDR3 is 12 residues long. CDR1 MNHEY and CDR2 SMNVEV come from the germline V gene (reference sequence). V was cut by 3 bases and J by 6 bases, with 5 bases left in between. For the CDR3, the DNA is TGTGCCAGCAGTTTTCACCCCGGGGAGCTGTTTTTT. It specifies CASSFHPGELFF.

V usage is TRBV10-3 and J usage is TRBJ2-3; weak D call: TRBD1 (6 bases). The V end lost 4 bases, the J end lost 6 bases, and 14 bases lay between the germline ends. CDR3 size: 14 residues. CDR1 and CDR2 (germline): ENHRY, SYGVKD. CDR3 amino acids: CAISVQGGTDTQYF. For the CDR3, the DNA is TGTGCCATCAGTGTACAGGGTGGTACGGATACGCAGTATTTT.